These 3 T cell receptor beta chains originate from one sample sequenced in a study of shared clonotypes between healthy human individuals. The data were produced by immunoSEQ multiplex PCR, yet TCRdb's version contains in-frame clones alone and is incomplete. The table lists 2 million or so clones, over 85% of them singletons. Naive CD8 populations comprised CD45RO-negative cells positively selected for CCR7, excluding terminally differentiated effector memory CD45RA+ cells. The source material was naive CD8+ T cells sorted from blood. The receptors derive from a man aged 18-30 years in good health.

This rearrangement joins TRBV27 to TRBJ1-2; tentatively, D is TRBD1 (6 bases). V was shortened by 4 bases and J by 6 bases, with 24 bases between the two germline ends. The CDR3 totals 17 residues. Germline V CDR1 and CDR2: MNHEY, SMNVEV (reference sequence). The CDR3 DNA reads TGTGCCAGCAGTTGGACCTCTTTGGGGGCAGGGAGCCATGGCTACACCTTC. Translating it yields CASSWTSLGAGSHGYTF.

The chain has TRBV5-8 and TRBJ2-5; tentative D call: TRBD1 (5 bases). Germline values: CDR1 SGHTS, CDR2 YDEGEE. Trimming pared 1 base from V and 2 bases from J, leaving 18 bases between. The CDR3 has 17 residues. The CDR3 bases are TGTGCCAGCAGCTTGACCCTAATGGGGCAGGAGCAAGAGACCCAGTACTTC. Translating gives CASSLTLMGQEQETQYF.

The genes are TRBV5-8 and TRBJ1-1; D is unresolved. Trimming pared 0 bases from V and 7 bases from J, leaving 10 bases between. This CDR3 is 13 amino acids long. The germline gives CDR1 SGHTS, CDR2 YDEGEE. In DNA form, the CDR3 reads TGTGCCAGCAGCTTGGACGGGGTTAATGAAGCTTTCTTT. Translation: CASSLDGVNEAFF.